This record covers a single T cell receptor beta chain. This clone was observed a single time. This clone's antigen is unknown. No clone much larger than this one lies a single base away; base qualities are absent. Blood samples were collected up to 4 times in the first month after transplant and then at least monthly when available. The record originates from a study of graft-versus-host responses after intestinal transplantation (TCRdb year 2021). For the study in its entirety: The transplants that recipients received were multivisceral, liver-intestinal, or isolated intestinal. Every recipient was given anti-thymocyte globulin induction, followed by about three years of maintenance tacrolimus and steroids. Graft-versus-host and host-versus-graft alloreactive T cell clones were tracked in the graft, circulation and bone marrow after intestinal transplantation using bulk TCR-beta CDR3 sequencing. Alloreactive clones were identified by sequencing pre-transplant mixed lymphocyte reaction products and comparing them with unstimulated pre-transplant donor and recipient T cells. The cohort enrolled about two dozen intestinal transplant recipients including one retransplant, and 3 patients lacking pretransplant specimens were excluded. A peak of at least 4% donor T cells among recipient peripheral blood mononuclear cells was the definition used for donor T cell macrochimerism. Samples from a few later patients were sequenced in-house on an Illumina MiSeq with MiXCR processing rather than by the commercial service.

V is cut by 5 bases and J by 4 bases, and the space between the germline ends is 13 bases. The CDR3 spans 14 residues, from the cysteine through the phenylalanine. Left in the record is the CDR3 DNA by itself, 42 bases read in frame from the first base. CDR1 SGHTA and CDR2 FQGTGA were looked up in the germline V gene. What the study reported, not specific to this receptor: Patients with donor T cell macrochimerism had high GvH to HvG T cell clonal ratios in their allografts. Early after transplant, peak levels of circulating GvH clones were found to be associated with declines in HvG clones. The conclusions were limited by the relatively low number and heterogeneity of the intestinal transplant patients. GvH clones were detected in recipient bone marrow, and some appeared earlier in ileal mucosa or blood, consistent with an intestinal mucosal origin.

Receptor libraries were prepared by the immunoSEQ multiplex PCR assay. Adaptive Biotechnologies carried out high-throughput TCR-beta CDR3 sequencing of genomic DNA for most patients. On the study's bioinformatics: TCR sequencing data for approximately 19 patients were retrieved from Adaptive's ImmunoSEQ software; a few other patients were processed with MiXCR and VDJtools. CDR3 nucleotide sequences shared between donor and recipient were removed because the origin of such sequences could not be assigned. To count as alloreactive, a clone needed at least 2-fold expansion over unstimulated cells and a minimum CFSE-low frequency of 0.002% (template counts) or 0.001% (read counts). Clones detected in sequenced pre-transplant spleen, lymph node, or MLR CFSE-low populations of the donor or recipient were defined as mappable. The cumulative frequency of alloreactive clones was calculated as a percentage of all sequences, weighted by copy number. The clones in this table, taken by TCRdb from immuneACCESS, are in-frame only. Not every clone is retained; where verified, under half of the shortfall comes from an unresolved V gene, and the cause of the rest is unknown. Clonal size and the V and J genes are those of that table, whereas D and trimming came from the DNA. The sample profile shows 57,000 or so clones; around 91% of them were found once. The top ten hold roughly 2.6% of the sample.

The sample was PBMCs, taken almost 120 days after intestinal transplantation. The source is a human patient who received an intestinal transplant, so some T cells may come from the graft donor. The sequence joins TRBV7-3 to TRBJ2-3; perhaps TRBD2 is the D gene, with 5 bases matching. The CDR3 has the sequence CASSPSGVADTQYF. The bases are TGTGCCAGCAGCCCCTCCGGGGTGGCAGATACGCAGTATTTT.